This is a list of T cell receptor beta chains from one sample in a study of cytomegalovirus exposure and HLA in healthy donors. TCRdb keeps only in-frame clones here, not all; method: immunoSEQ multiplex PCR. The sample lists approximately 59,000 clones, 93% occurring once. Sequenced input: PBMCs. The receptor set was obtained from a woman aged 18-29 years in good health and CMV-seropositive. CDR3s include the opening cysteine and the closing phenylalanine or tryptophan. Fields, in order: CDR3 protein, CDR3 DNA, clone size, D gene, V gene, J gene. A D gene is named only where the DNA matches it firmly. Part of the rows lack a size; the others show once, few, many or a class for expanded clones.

CDR3 protein: CASSRGTSGASYEQYF
CDR3 DNA: TGTGCCAGCAGCCGGGGGACTAGCGGGGCCTCCTACGAGCAGTACTTC
clone size: once
D gene: TRBD2
V gene: TRBV27
J gene: TRBJ2-7

CDR3 protein: CASSLAGVEQYF
CDR3 DNA: TGTGCCAGCAGCTTAGCAGGGGTCGAGCAGTACTTC
clone size: -
D gene: -
V gene: TRBV7-2
J gene: TRBJ2-7

CDR3 protein: CASSHTRGHEQFF
CDR3 DNA: TGTGCCAGCAGCCACACCAGGGGTCATGAGCAGTTCTTC
clone size: -
D gene: -
V gene: TRBV7-9
J gene: TRBJ2-1

CDR3 protein: CASSEVFYEQYF
CDR3 DNA: TGTGCCAGCAGTGAAGTCTTCTACGAGCAGTACTTC
clone size: once
D gene: -
V gene: TRBV6-1
J gene: TRBJ2-7

CDR3 protein: CAILRGGDTEAFF
CDR3 DNA: TGTGCCATCCTAAGGGGTGGGGACACTGAAGCTTTCTTT
clone size: -
D gene: -
V gene: TRBV28
J gene: TRBJ1-1

CDR3 protein: CASSQRTGLEETQYF
CDR3 DNA: TGTGCCAGCAGTCAACGGACAGGTCTCGAAGAGACCCAGTACTTC
clone size: -
D gene: TRBD1
V gene: TRBV28
J gene: TRBJ2-5

CDR3 protein: CASSLAQGINEQYF
CDR3 DNA: TGTGCCAGCAGCTTAGCGCAGGGGATCAACGAGCAGTACTTC
clone size: -
D gene: -
V gene: TRBV7-2
J gene: TRBJ2-7

CDR3 protein: CASSIADSNQPQHF
CDR3 DNA: TGTGCCAGTAGTATTGCGGATAGCAATCAGCCCCAGCATTTT
clone size: -
D gene: -
V gene: TRBV19
J gene: TRBJ1-5

CDR3 protein: CASKPGIQDTQYF
CDR3 DNA: TGTGCCAGCAAACCGGGGATACAAGATACGCAGTATTTT
clone size: -
D gene: -
V gene: TRBV2
J gene: TRBJ2-3

CDR3 protein: CASSTRQGGNTEAFF
CDR3 DNA: TGCGCCAGCAGCACGCGACAGGGAGGTAACACTGAAGCTTTCTTT
clone size: -
D gene: TRBD1
V gene: TRBV5-1
J gene: TRBJ1-1

CDR3 protein: CSVCRVTGETSAFF
CDR3 DNA: TGCAGCGTTTGTCGGGTCACAGGGGAGACCTCAGCTTTCTTT
clone size: -
D gene: TRBD1
V gene: TRBV29-1
J gene: TRBJ1-1

CDR3 protein: CASKNRGSQPQHF
CDR3 DNA: TGCGCCAGCAAGAATAGGGGTAGTCAGCCCCAGCATTTT
clone size: -
D gene: -
V gene: TRBV10-2
J gene: TRBJ1-5

CDR3 protein: CSVRQGLNTEAFF
CDR3 DNA: TGCAGCGTACGACAGGGCTTGAACACTGAAGCTTTCTTT
clone size: once
D gene: TRBD1
V gene: TRBV29-1
J gene: TRBJ1-1

CDR3 protein: CASSLSQNSPLHF
CDR3 DNA: TGTGCCAGCAGCTTGTCTCAGAATTCACCCCTCCACTTT
clone size: -
D gene: -
V gene: TRBV5-4
J gene: TRBJ1-6

CDR3 protein: CASSLRTSGGLNPLTDTQYF
CDR3 DNA: TGCGCCAGCAGCCTCAGGACTAGCGGGGGCCTTAATCCCCTCACAGATACGCAGTATTTT
clone size: -
D gene: TRBD2
V gene: TRBV4-1
J gene: TRBJ2-3

CDR3 protein: CASSEHRTANSPLHF
CDR3 DNA: TGCGCCAGCAGTGAACACCGGACAGCTAATTCACCCCTCCACTTT
clone size: -
D gene: -
V gene: TRBV10-1
J gene: TRBJ1-6

CDR3 protein: CSARGGVNTGELFF
CDR3 DNA: TGCAGCGCAAGAGGGGGGGTGAACACCGGGGAGCTGTTTTTT
clone size: -
D gene: -
V gene: TRBV29-1
J gene: TRBJ2-2

CDR3 protein: CASSERGLNTGELFF
CDR3 DNA: TGTGCCAGCAGTGAAAGGGGCTTAAACACCGGGGAGCTGTTTTTT
clone size: few
D gene: -
V gene: TRBV25-1
J gene: TRBJ2-2

CDR3 protein: CASSYSSTGGSEAFF
CDR3 DNA: TGTGCCAGCAGTTACTCGTCGACAGGGGGCTCTGAAGCTTTCTTT
clone size: -
D gene: TRBD1
V gene: TRBV6-5
J gene: TRBJ1-1

CDR3 protein: CASSPRRGGGNEQFF
CDR3 DNA: TGTGCCAGCAGCCCACGCCGGGGGGGCGGGAATGAGCAGTTCTTC
clone size: -
D gene: TRBD2
V gene: TRBV6-5
J gene: TRBJ2-1

CDR3 protein: CASSPGLGNTEAFF
CDR3 DNA: TGTGCCAGTAGTCCCGGACTGGGGAACACTGAAGCTTTCTTT
clone size: -
D gene: -
V gene: TRBV19
J gene: TRBJ1-1

CDR3 protein: CASSDSADNEQFF
CDR3 DNA: TGTGCCAGCAGTGACTCGGCGGACAATGAGCAGTTCTTC
clone size: -
D gene: -
V gene: TRBV6-4
J gene: TRBJ2-1

CDR3 protein: CASSLGGAWGYTF
CDR3 DNA: TGTGCCAGCAGCCTGGGGGGGGCTTGGGGCTACACCTTC
clone size: -
D gene: -
V gene: TRBV9
J gene: TRBJ1-2

CDR3 protein: CASGRQGANYGYTF
CDR3 DNA: TGTGCCAGCGGTAGACAGGGGGCGAACTATGGCTACACCTTC
clone size: -
D gene: TRBD1
V gene: TRBV14
J gene: TRBJ1-2

CDR3 protein: CASSEGRASYEQYF
CDR3 DNA: TGTGCCAGCAGTGAAGGTCGCGCCTCCTACGAGCAGTACTTC
clone size: -
D gene: -
V gene: TRBV6-1
J gene: TRBJ2-7

CDR3 protein: CAGRRTSDTQYF
CDR3 DNA: TGTGCCGGGCGCAGGACTTCAGATACGCAGTATTTT
clone size: -
D gene: -
V gene: TRBV2
J gene: TRBJ2-3

CDR3 protein: CASSLASASGAASNYGYTF
CDR3 DNA: TGCGCCAGCAGCTTGGCATCAGCGAGTGGGGCAGCCTCTAACTATGGCTACACCTTC
clone size: -
D gene: -
V gene: TRBV5-1
J gene: TRBJ1-2